This T cell receptor (beta chain) was recovered during a study of cytomegalovirus exposure and HLA in healthy donors. Study-wide context: An analysis done earlier identified about 100 million unique TCR beta sequences from about 179 million T cells. Out of fewer than 400 genotyped donors, approximately 84% belonged to the Caucasian-associated ancestry cluster.

Points on this clone: Its antigen is undetermined.

The primer mix had 60 Vbeta and 13 Jbeta primers. Repertoires were generated with immunoSEQ multiplex PCR, while TCRdb's copy carries only in-frame clones and drops some. The table includes approximately 110,000 clones, over 65% detected once. Study-level points and caveats: TCR beta V- and J-gene trimming was later associated with a missense DCLRE1C variant.

The sequence derives from a man aged 50 or older in good health and CMV-seronegative. Sample: PBMCs.

CDR3 bases: TGTGCCAGCAGCCCCCGAGCAGGGGACCAAGAGACCCAGTACTTC. Translating gives CASSPRAGDQETQYF. The gene calls are TRBV4-2 and TRBJ2-5; TRBD1 might be the D (6 bases). CDR3 length: 15 residues. V was cut by 4 bases and J by 0 bases, with 12 bases left in between. Per the germline V gene, CDR1 is LGHNA and CDR2 is YNFKEQ.